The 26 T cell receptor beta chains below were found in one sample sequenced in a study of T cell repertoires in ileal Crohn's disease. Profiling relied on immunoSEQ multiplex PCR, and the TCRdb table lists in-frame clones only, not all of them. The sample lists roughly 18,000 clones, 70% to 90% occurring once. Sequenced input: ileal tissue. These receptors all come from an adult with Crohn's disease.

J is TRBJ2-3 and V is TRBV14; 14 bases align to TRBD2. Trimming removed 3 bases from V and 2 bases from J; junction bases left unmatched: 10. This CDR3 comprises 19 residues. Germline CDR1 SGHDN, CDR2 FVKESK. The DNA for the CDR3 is TGTGCCAGCAGCCAGCTAGGGACTAGCGGGGGACCCAACACAGATACGCAGTATTTT. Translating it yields CASSQLGTSGGPNTDTQYF.

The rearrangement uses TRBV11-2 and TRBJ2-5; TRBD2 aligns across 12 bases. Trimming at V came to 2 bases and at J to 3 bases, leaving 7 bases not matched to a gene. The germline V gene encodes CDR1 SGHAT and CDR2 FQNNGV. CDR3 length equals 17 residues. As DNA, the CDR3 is TGTGCCAGCAGCTTACAAATCGGACTAGCGGGGAAAGAGACCCAGTACTTC. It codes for CASSLQIGLAGKETQYF.

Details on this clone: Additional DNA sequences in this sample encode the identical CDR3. CDR3 amino acids: CASSPSGGTYEQYF. The CDR3 coding sequence is TGTGCCAGCTCACCAAGCGGGGGCACCTACGAGCAGTACTTC. The chain combines TRBV18 with TRBJ2-7, with TRBD2 identical over 8 bases. V was clipped by 2 bases and J by 2 bases; unmatched bases: 2. Germline CDR1 KGHSH, CDR2 LQKENI. The CDR3 is 14 residues long.

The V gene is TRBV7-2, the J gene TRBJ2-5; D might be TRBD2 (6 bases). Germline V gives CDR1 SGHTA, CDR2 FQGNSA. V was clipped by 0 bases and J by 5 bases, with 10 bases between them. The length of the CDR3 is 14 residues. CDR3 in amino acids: CASSLATSEETQYF. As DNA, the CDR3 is TGTGCCAGCAGCTTAGCGACTAGTGAGGAGACCCAGTACTTC.

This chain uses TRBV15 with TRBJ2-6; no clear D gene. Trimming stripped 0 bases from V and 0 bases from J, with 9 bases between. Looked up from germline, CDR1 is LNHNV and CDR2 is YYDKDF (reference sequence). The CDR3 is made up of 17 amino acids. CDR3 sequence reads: CATSRDFTRSGANVLTF. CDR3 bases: TGTGCCACCAGCAGAGATTTCACGCGCTCTGGGGCCAACGTCCTGACTTTC.

CDR3 sequence: CAIMFGQGLGPYGYTF. The CDR3 nucleotides are TGTGCCATCATGTTCGGACAGGGGTTAGGGCCCTATGGCTACACCTTC. The chain carries TRBV10-3 and TRBJ1-2, with 9 bases that match TRBD1. This CDR3 spans 16 amino acids. The junction had 13 bases not matched to a gene; V was cut back by 7 bases and J by 4 bases. The germline V gene encodes CDR1 ENHRY and CDR2 SYGVKD.

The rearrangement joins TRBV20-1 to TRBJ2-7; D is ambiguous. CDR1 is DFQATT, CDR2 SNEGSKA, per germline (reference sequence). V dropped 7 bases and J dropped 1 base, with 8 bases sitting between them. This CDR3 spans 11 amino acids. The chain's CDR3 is CSVPFSYEQYF. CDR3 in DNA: TGCAGTGTTCCCTTTTCCTACGAGCAGTACTTC.

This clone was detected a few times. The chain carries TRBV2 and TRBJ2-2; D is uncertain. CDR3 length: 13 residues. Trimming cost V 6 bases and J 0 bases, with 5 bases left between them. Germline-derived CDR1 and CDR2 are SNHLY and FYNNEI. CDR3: CASRDSNTGELFF. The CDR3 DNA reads TGTGCCAGCAGAGACTCGAACACCGGGGAGCTGTTTTTT.

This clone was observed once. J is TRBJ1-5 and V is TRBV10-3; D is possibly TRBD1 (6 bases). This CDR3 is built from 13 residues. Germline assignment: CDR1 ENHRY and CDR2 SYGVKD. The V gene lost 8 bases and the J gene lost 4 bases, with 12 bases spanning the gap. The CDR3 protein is CAIGPQGNQPQHF. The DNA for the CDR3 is TGTGCCATCGGCCCTCAGGGGAATCAGCCCCAGCATTTT.

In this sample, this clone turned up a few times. The CDR3 bases are TGTGCCAGCAGCTTAGCCGGGAGCCAGCCCCAGCATTTT. Protein: CASSLAGSQPQHF. The V and J genes are TRBV7-2 and TRBJ1-5; no reliable D call. This CDR3 region has 13 residues. Trimming removed 0 bases at V and 7 bases at J, with 7 bases between. CDR1 is SGHTA, CDR2 FQGNSA, per germline.

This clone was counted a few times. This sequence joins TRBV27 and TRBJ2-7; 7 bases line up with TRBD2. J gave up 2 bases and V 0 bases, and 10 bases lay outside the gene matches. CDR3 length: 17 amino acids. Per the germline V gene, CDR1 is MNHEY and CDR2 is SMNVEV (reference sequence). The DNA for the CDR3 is TGTGCCAGCAGTTTATCCTGGGGAGGGGATGGGCCCTACGAGCAGTACTTC. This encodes CASSLSWGGDGPYEQYF.

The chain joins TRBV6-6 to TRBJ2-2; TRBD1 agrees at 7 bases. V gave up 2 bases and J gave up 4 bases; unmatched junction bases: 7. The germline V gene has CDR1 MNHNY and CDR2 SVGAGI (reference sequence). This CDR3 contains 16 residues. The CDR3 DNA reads TGTGCCAGCAGTTACAAAGGGGGCGAGGTCACCGGGGAGCTGTTTTTT. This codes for CASSYKGGEVTGELFF.

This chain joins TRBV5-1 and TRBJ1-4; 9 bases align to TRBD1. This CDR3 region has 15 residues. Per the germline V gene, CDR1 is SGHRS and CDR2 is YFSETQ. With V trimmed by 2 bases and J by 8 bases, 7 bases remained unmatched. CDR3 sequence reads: CASSLLGQGNEKLFF. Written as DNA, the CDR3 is TGCGCCAGCAGCTTACTGGGACAGGGTAACGAAAAACTGTTTTTT.

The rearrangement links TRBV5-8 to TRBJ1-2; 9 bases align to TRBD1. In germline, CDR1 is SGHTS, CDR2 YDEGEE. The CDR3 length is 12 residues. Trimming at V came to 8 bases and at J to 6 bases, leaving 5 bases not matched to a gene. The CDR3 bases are TGTGCCAGGGGGGACAGGGCGAATGGCTACACCTTC. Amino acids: CARGDRANGYTF.

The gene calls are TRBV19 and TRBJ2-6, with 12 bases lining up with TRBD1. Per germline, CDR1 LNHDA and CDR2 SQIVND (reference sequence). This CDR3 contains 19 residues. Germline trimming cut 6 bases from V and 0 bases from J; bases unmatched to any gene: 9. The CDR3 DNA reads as TGTGCCAGTAGCCCCTCCGGGACAGGGGGCTTCTCTGGGGCCAACGTCCTGACTTTC. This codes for CASSPSGTGGFSGANVLTF.

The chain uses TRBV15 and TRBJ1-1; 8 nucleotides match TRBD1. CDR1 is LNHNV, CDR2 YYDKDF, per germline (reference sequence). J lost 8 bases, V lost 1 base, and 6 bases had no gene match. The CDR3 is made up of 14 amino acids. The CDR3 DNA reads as TGTGCCACCAGCAGAGGAGGACAGGGAGCAGAAGCTTTCTTT. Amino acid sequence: CATSRGGQGAEAFF.

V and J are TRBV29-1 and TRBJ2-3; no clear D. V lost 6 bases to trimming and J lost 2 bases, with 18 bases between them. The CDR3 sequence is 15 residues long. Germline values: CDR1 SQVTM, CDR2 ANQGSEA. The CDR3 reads CSVPSLEPTTDTQYF. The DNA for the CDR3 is TGCAGCGTCCCGAGTTTAGAACCAACCACAGATACGCAGTATTTT.

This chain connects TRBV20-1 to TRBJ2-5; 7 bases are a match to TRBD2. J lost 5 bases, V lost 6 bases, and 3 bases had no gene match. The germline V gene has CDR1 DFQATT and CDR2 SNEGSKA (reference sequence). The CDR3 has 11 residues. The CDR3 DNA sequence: TGCAGTGCCTTGGGGGGGGAGACCCAGTACTTC. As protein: CSALGGETQYF.

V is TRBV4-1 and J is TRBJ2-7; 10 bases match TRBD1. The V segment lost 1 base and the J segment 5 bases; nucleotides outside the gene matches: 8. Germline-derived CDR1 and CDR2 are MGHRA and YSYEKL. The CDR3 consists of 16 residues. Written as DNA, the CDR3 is TGCGCCAGCAGCCAAGCTCGGGACAGGGGCGTCCACGAGCAGTACTTC. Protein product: CASSQARDRGVHEQYF.

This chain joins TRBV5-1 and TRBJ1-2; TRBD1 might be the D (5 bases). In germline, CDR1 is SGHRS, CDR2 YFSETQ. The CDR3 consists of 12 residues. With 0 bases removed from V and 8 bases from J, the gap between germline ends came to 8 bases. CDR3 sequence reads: CASSLDGGGYTF. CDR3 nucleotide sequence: TGCGCCAGCAGCTTGGATGGGGGGGGCTACACCTTC.

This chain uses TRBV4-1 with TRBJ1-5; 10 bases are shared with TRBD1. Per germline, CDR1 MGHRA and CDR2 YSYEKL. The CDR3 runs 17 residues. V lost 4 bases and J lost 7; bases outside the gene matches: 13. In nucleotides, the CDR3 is TGCGCCAGCAGCCGGCAGCCTCCGGGGACAGGGGCCCAGCCCCAGCATTTT. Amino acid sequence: CASSRQPPGTGAQPQHF.

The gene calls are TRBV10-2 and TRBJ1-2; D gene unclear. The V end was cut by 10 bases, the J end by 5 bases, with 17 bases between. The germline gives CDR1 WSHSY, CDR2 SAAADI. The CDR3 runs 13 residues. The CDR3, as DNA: TGCGCCACCACCCCCGGGGATCTATATGGCTACACCTTC. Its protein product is CATTPGDLYGYTF.

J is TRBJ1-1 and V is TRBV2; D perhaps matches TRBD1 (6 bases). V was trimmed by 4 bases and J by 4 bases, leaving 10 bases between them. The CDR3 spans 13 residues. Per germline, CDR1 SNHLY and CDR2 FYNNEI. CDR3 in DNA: TGTGCCAGCAGTGGGGGGCTCCCCACTGAAGCTTTCTTT. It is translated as CASSGGLPTEAFF.

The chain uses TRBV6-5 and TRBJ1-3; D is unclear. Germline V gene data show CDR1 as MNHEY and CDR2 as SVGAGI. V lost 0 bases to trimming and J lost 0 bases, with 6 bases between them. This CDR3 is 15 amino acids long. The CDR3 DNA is TGTGCCAGCAGTTACTCGCGGAGCTCTGGAAACACCATATATTTT. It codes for CASSYSRSSGNTIYF.

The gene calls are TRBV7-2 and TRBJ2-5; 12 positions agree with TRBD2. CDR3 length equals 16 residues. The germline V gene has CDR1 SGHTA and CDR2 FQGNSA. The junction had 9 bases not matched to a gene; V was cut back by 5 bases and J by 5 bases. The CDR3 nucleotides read TGTGCCAGCAGCAGCGCTAGCGGGGGGGCCGAGGAGACCCAGTACTTC. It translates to CASSSASGGAEETQYF.

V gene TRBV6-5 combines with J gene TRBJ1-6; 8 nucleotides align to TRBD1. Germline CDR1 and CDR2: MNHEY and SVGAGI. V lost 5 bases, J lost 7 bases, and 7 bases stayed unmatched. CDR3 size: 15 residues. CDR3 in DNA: TGTGCCAGCAGTCGACAGGGGACGCCCAATTCACCCCTCCACTTT. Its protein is CASSRQGTPNSPLHF.